The rows below give T cell receptor beta chains drawn from one sample of a study of PD-1 blockade in classical Hodgkin lymphoma. TCRdb keeps only in-frame clones here, not all; method: immunoSEQ multiplex PCR. The sample lists over 25,000 clones, 72% occurring once. The material was peripheral blood mononuclear cells (PBMCs), obtained before the fourth cycle of nivolumab. These receptors all stem from a human donor with classical Hodgkin lymphoma. Each CDR3 is given with its conserved first and last residue.

>TRBJ2-7|TRBV28
CAADSGTGLYEQYF
>TRBJ1-2|TRBV19
CASSIGGTALPYGYTF
>TRBJ1-1|TRBV4-3
CASSQDRGGNTEAFF
>TRBJ2-7|TRBV9
CASSVDTSSYEQYF
>TRBJ2-7|TRBV6-6
CASTPGGQEQYF
>TRBJ2-1|TRBV15
CATSRESSGRAYNEQFF
>TRBJ1-1|TRBV4-1
CASSLQGVKAEAFF
>TRBJ2-2|TRBV15
CATSRGLRTGANTGELFF
>TRBJ1-1|TRBV6-1
CASGRNTEAFF
>TRBJ1-1|TRBV19
CASSIVGGSTEAFF
>TRBJ2-7|TRBV9
CASSVGLAASYEQYF
>TRBJ2-3|TRBV19
CASSIAGRSTDTQYF
>TRBJ1-6|TRBV11-2
CASSLVGLGRSSYNSPLHF
>TRBJ2-1|TRBV5-1
CASRPGLRADNEQFF
>TRBJ2-5|TRBV9
CASSVTRGETQYF
>TRBJ1-2|TRBV7-3
CASTQGPGSGYTF
>TRBJ1-2|TRBV30
CAWSVTGEGYTF
>TRBJ2-7|TRBV19
CASRQESSYEQYF
>TRBJ2-7|TRBV2
CASSPTYEQYF
>TRBJ1-2|TRBV6-5
CASSFRVGTHGYTF
>TRBJ2-1|TRBV6-6
CASSSLTTHEQFF
>TRBJ2-7|TRBV5-1
CASSLGQGTHEQYF
>TRBJ1-1|TRBV9
CASSKGYTEAFF
>TRBJ2-2|TRBV28
CASSLLGTGGIGELFF
>TRBJ1-5|TRBV25-1
CASSDRGNSNQPQHF
>TRBJ1-5|TRBV4-2
CASSQGPGGGIDQPQHF
>TRBJ1-2|TRBV4-3
CASSQDPGFLVGYTF
>TRBJ2-7|TRBV28
CASRRPRTGSYEQYF